Below, 23 T cell receptor beta chains from the same sample are listed, as sequenced in a study of T cell responses to AZD1222 COVID-19 vaccine. Sequencing used immunoSEQ multiplex PCR; TCRdb keeps in-frame clones, though not all of them. The sample includes under 200,000 clones, 90% to 95% of them seen just once. The source material was peripheral blood, sampled 28 days after the second dose of the MenACWY control vaccine. These receptors originate from an adult who received the MenACWY meningococcal vaccine as a control.

The chain carries TRBV7-2 and TRBJ2-1; 10 nucleotides match TRBD1. The CDR3 has 13 residues. The V and J ends lost 10 bases and 8 bases, in that order; junction bases with no gene match: 8. In germline, CDR1 is SGHTA, CDR2 FQGNSA. Here the CDR3 DNA reads TGTGCCATCAGTGGGACAGGGGTGGATGAGCAGTTCTTC. Amino acids: CAISGTGVDEQFF.

The chain links TRBV27 to TRBJ2-1; no definite D call. The CDR3 totals 16 residues. Germline V lookup: CDR1 MNHEY, CDR2 SMNVEV (reference sequence). With 5 bases removed from V and 0 bases from J, the gap between germline ends came to 14 bases. CDR3 DNA: TGTGCCAGCAGTCGGTTTTTAGCAGCCTCCTACAATGAGCAGTTCTTC. This translates into CASSRFLAASYNEQFF.

The gene calls are TRBV6-2 or TRBV6-3 and TRBJ2-2; 9 bases align to TRBD1. Germline loops: CDR1 MNHEY, CDR2 SVGEGT. This CDR3 comprises 18 residues. After removal of 2 bases from V and 5 bases from J, the junction contained 12 bases not matched to a gene. In DNA, the CDR3 is TGTGCCAGCAGTTACAGCGGCTTGGACAGGGGTTGGACCGGGGAGCTGTTTTTT. It specifies CASSYSGLDRGWTGELFF.

This chain uses TRBV21-1 with TRBJ2-1. TRBV21-1 is tagged as a pseudogene. The CDR3 is 10 residues long. CDR3 sequence (DNA): TGTGCCAGCAGCAACAATGAGCAGTTCTTC. It translates to CASSNNEQFF.

This chain joins TRBV18 and TRBJ2-2; weak D call: TRBD1 (6 bases). Germline V CDR1 and CDR2: KGHSH, LQKENI. Deletions cut 5 bases from V and 6 bases from J, with 16 bases between. The CDR3 has 15 amino acids. The CDR3 loop is CASSTRGRDPGELFF. The CDR3 nucleotides read TGTGCCAGCTCAACCAGGGGCCGGGACCCCGGGGAGCTGTTTTTT.

This CDR3 reads CASSLGPGGSQPQHF. As DNA, the CDR3 is TGTGCCAGCAGCTTGGGCCCAGGGGGTAGTCAGCCCCAGCATTTT. This rearrangement joins TRBV7-8 to TRBJ1-5, with 7 positions matching TRBD1. The CDR3 loop spans 15 amino acids. From germline, CDR1 is SGHVS and CDR2 FQNEAQ. J lost 6 bases, V lost 3 bases, and 8 bases had no gene match.

The gene calls are TRBV5-1 and TRBJ2-5; 7 nucleotides align to TRBD2. The CDR3 spans 14 residues. Trimming removed 5 bases from V and 4 bases from J; junction bases left unmatched: 8. Germline lookup yields CDR1 SGHRS and CDR2 YFSETQ. CDR3 residues: CASRPPWGGETQYF. Written as DNA, the CDR3 is TGCGCCAGCAGGCCTCCTTGGGGGGGAGAGACCCAGTACTTC.

The J gene is TRBJ1-2, the V gene TRBV7-2, with unresolved D. Germline CDR1 is SGHTA and CDR2 is FQGNSA. The CDR3 runs to 14 residues. The germline V and J ends were trimmed by 0 bases and 4 bases, with 9 bases remaining between them. The CDR3 is CASSLAPGTYGYTF. The CDR3 DNA is TGTGCCAGCAGCTTAGCCCCGGGTACCTATGGCTACACCTTC.

The V and J genes are TRBV9 and TRBJ1-1; perhaps TRBD1 as D (5 bases). Trimming cost V 0 bases and J 1 base, with 10 bases left between them. The CDR3 is 15 amino acids. CDR1 is SGDLS and CDR2 is YYNGEE in the germline V gene. The CDR3 loop is CASSVESGWNTEAFF. The CDR3 coding sequence is TGTGCCAGCAGCGTAGAATCAGGGTGGAACACTGAAGCTTTCTTT.

This clone has only one observation. This chain uses TRBV10-2 with TRBJ2-1; 13 positions match TRBD2. Germline-derived CDR1 and CDR2 are WSHSY and SAAADI. The CDR3 has 14 amino acids. J gave up 10 bases and V 8 bases, and 8 bases lay outside the gene matches. DNA for the CDR3: TGCGCCAGCGGGACTAGCGGGACCCAGGGGGAGCAGTTCTTC. Its translation is CASGTSGTQGEQFF.

The table lists this clone with a few counts. The J gene is TRBJ1-2, the V gene TRBV21-1; the DNA was not used to check the table's D call, TRBD1. TRBV21-1 is reported as a pseudogene. The CDR3 covers 17 residues. The CDR3 protein is CASSKVSTGGARYGYTF. For the CDR3, the DNA is TGTGCCAGCAGCAAAGTTTCGACAGGGGGCGCGAGGTATGGCTACACCTTC.

This chain connects TRBV5-5 to TRBJ2-1, with D unclear. Germline CDR1 SGHKS, CDR2 YYEKEE (reference sequence). The ends were cut back, 2 bases at V and 1 base at J, with 19 bases in the middle. This CDR3 is built from 18 residues. Here the CDR3 reads CASSLRIGLLRSYNEQFF. The CDR3 DNA reads as TGTGCCAGCAGCTTAAGAATCGGCCTCTTGAGGTCCTACAATGAGCAGTTCTTC.

The rearrangement uses TRBV18 and TRBJ2-5; tentative D call: TRBD1 (5 bases). The V gene's germline CDR1 is KGHSH and CDR2 LQKENI. V was cut by 2 bases and J by 3 bases, with 10 bases left in between. The CDR3 is 14 residues long. In DNA, the CDR3 is TGTGCCAGCTCACCATCGGACACCGAAGAGACCCAGTACTTC. This codes for CASSPSDTEETQYF.

This chain uses TRBV12-3 or TRBV12-4 with TRBJ1-2; D is uncertain. Trimming took off 7 bases at V and 6 bases at J, with 12 bases between the two ends. The CDR3 consists of 12 residues. Here the CDR3 DNA reads TGTGCCAGCATCACAGACACTGATGGCTACACCTTC. The encoded protein is CASITDTDGYTF.

The CDR3 nucleotides are TGTGCCAGTAGTTCGTTGGGCAGCGCAGTCAGGGATCAGCCCCAGCATTTT. Its translation: CASSSLGSAVRDQPQHF. The chain carries TRBV19 and TRBJ1-5; perhaps TRBD1 as D (5 bases). The CDR3 loop spans 17 amino acids. Trimming left V 5 bases short and J 5 bases short, with 22 bases between. Per the germline V gene, CDR1 is LNHDA and CDR2 is SQIVND (reference sequence). Full variable domain (outside the CDR3, taken from reference TRBV19 and TRBJ1-5): DGGITQSPKYLFRKEGQNVTLSCEQNLNHDAMYWYRQDPGQGLRLIYYSQIVNDFQKGDIAEGYSVSREKKESFPLTVTSAQKNPTAFYLCASSSLGSAVRDQPQHFGDGTRLSIL.

The gene calls are TRBV19 and TRBJ1-1, with D tentatively TRBD1 (6 bases). Trimming took 3 bases from V and 11 from J, leaving 16 bases between them. The CDR3 sequence is 13 residues long. The V gene's germline CDR1 is LNHDA and CDR2 SQIVND (reference sequence). The CDR3 region is CASSIIRGRSAFF. DNA of the CDR3: TGTGCCAGTAGTATTATACGGGGGCGCTCTGCTTTCTTT.

CDR3 residues: CAWRTNVYYNEQFF. CDR3 nucleotide sequence: TGTGCCTGGCGAACCAATGTTTACTACAATGAGCAGTTCTTC. V gene TRBV30 combines with J gene TRBJ2-1; D is unclear. CDR3 length: 14 residues. The germline V gene encodes CDR1 GTSNPN and CDR2 SVGIG (reference sequence). Trimming took off 5 bases at V and 3 bases at J, with 14 bases between the two ends.

This rearrangement joins TRBV6-5 to TRBJ1-2; 7 bases line up with TRBD1. CDR3 length: 12 amino acids. Germline CDR1 and CDR2: MNHEY and SVGAGI. The V segment lost 2 bases and the J segment 11 bases; nucleotides outside the gene matches: 5. The CDR3 coding sequence is TGTGCCAGCAGTTACGACAGGGAGGGATACACCTTC. It yields the protein CASSYDREGYTF.

This chain uses TRBV7-9 with TRBJ2-7; D not certain. Between the trimmed V and J ends, which lost 3 bases and 6 bases, there was a span of 12 bases. CDR1 and CDR2 (germline): SEHNR, FQNEAQ (reference sequence). The CDR3 is made up of 13 amino acids. CDR3 sequence: CASSFSSNPEQYF. CDR3 coding DNA: TGTGCCAGCAGCTTCAGCAGTAACCCCGAGCAGTACTTC.

The rearrangement uses TRBV7-2 and TRBJ2-1, with 9 bases matching TRBD1. From germline, CDR1 is SGHTA and CDR2 FQGNSA. The CDR3 totals 17 residues. Trimming removed 1 base from V and 6 bases from J; junction bases left unmatched: 10. The CDR3 sequence: CASSLVPDRGKANEQFF. The CDR3, as DNA: TGTGCCAGCAGCTTAGTCCCGGACAGGGGAAAGGCCAATGAGCAGTTCTTC.

V gene TRBV4-2 combines with J gene TRBJ2-7, with a weak D call TRBD2 (6 bases). The germline V gene encodes CDR1 LGHNA and CDR2 YNFKEQ. The V and J ends lost 4 bases and 2 bases respectively, with 12 bases between them. The CDR3 spans 14 residues. CDR3 protein: CASSPGTAAYEQYF. Written as DNA, the CDR3 is TGTGCCAGCAGCCCCGGGACTGCTGCCTACGAGCAGTACTTC.

This chain connects TRBV7-9 to TRBJ1-4, with TRBD1 matching over 7 bases. From germline, CDR1 is SEHNR and CDR2 FQNEAQ (reference sequence). The CDR3 runs 13 residues. Trimming at V came to 4 bases and at J to 8 bases, leaving 4 bases not matched to a gene. CDR3 nucleotide sequence: TGTGCCAGCAGCTACGGAGGGGGCGAAAAACTGTTTTTT. Its protein product is CASSYGGGEKLFF.

V gene TRBV28 combines with J gene TRBJ1-5, with unresolved D. V was pared by 2 bases and J by 7 bases, with 6 bases between. Germline CDR1 and CDR2: MDHEN and SYDVKM. This CDR3 is built from 12 residues. For the CDR3, the DNA is TGTGCCAGCAGTTTAGTGGAGCAGCCCCAGCATTTT. Encoded protein: CASSLVEQPQHF.